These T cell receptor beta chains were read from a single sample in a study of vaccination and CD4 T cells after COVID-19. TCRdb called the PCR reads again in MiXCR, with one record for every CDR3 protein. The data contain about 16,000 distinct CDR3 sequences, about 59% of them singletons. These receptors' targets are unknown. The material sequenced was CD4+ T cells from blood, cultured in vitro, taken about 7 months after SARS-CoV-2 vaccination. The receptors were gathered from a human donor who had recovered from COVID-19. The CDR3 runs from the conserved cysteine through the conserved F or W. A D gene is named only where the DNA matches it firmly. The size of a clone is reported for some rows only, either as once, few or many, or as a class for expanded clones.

CDR3: CASSSGWDTEAFF
DNA: TGTGCCAGCAGCTCCGGCTGGGACACTGAAGCTTTCTTT
size: few
V: TRBV11-1
D: NA
J: TRBJ1-1

CDR3: CASSESSGGTDTQYF
DNA: TGTGCCAGCAGTGAATCTAGCGGGGGGACAGATACGCAGTATTTT
size: NA
V: TRBV6-4
D: TRBD2
J: TRBJ2-3

CDR3: CSVGAVDWSNQPQHF
DNA: TGCAGCGTTGGGGCAGTTGATTGGAGCAATCAGCCCCAGCATTTT
size: NA
V: TRBV29-1
D: NA
J: TRBJ1-5

CDR3: CASGRDTQETQYF
DNA: TGTGCCAGCGGCCGGGACACCCAAGAGACCCAGTACTTC
size: NA
V: TRBV6-1
D: NA
J: TRBJ2-5

CDR3: CATCRDAAYNEQFF
DNA: TGTGCCACCTGCCGGGACGCAGCCTACAATGAGCAGTTCTTC
size: NA
V: TRBV27
D: NA
J: TRBJ2-1

CDR3: CASSQGFNTEAFF
DNA: TGTGCCTCATCACAGGGGTTTAACACTGAAGCTTTCTTT
size: NA
V: TRBV7-2
D: TRBD1
J: TRBJ1-1

CDR3: CASSQELPGTSGGMFF
DNA: TGTGCCAGCAGCCAAGAGCTTCCCGGGACTAGCGGGGGAATGTTCTTC
size: NA
V: TRBV14
D: TRBD2
J: TRBJ2-1

CDR3: CASSSQGLETQYF
DNA: TGTGCCAGCAGCTCCCAGGGGCTGGAGACCCAGTACTTC
size: NA
V: TRBV7-9
D: NA
J: TRBJ2-5

CDR3: CASSPPGTGMAGELFF
DNA: TGTGCCAGCAGTCCTCCCGGGACAGGGATGGCCGGGGAGCTGTTTTTT
size: NA
V: TRBV27
D: TRBD1
J: TRBJ2-2

CDR3: CSAKDRGGLETQYF
DNA: TGCAGTGCTAAGGACAGGGGCGGTTTGGAGACCCAGTACTTC
size: once
V: TRBV20-1
D: TRBD1
J: TRBJ2-5

CDR3: CSAREDSNQPQHF
DNA: TGCAGTGCTAGAGAGGACAGCAATCAGCCCCAGCATTTT
size: few
V: TRBV20-1
D: NA
J: TRBJ1-5

CDR3: CASSSVGETQYF
DNA: TGTGCCAGTAGTTCGGTGGGGGAGACCCAGTACTTC
size: NA
V: TRBV19
D: NA
J: TRBJ2-5

CDR3: CATSPPWGQGKQYF
DNA: TGTGCCACCAGCCCCCCATGGGGACAGGGGAAGCAGTACTTC
size: few
V: TRBV15
D: TRBD1
J: TRBJ2-7

CDR3: CASKASPFGTQYF
DNA: TGTGCCAGCAAGGCTAGTCCCTTTGGTACGCAGTATTTT
size: NA
V: TRBV2
D: NA
J: TRBJ2-3

CDR3: CASSFAGNYNEQFF
DNA: TGTGCCAGCAGCTTCGCGGGAAACTACAATGAGCAGTTCTTC
size: NA
V: TRBV11-3
D: NA
J: TRBJ2-1

CDR3: CASTIAPRTGVFF
DNA: TGTGCCAGCACCATAGCCCCTAGGACGGGGGTTTTCTTT
size: NA
V: TRBV2
D: NA
J: TRBJ1-1

CDR3: CSARGTTPEAFF
DNA: TGCAGTGCTAGAGGGACGACCCCTGAAGCTTTCTTT
size: NA
V: TRBV20-1
D: NA
J: TRBJ1-1

CDR3: CATSIMGQGISGYTF
DNA: TGTGCCACCAGCATAATGGGACAGGGAATAAGTGGCTACACCTTC
size: few
V: TRBV15
D: TRBD1
J: TRBJ1-2

CDR3: CSVRAKETQYF
DNA: TGCAGCGTTCGTGCCAAAGAGACCCAGTACTTC
size: NA
V: TRBV29-1
D: NA
J: TRBJ2-5

CDR3: CSSPSGSQTQYF
DNA: TGCAGTTCTCCTAGCGGGAGTCAGACCCAGTACTTC
size: NA
V: TRBV20-1
D: TRBD2
J: TRBJ2-5

CDR3: CASSRKRGPSDTQYF
DNA: TGTGCCAGCAGCCGCAAGCGGGGCCCATCAGATACGCAGTATTTT
size: NA
V: TRBV7-3
D: TRBD2
J: TRBJ2-3

CDR3: CASSLRGTANSPLHF
DNA: TGTGCCAGCAGCTTAAGAGGAACAGCGAATTCACCCCTCCACTTT
size: few
V: TRBV7-3
D: NA
J: TRBJ1-6

CDR3: CASRITDGYNEQFF
DNA: TGTGCCAGCCGGATAACGGACGGCTACAATGAGCAGTTCTTC
size: NA
V: TRBV2
D: NA
J: TRBJ2-1

CDR3: CASRGGSSYNEQFF
DNA: TGTGCCAGCAGAGGCGGAAGCTCCTACAATGAGCAGTTCTTC
size: few
V: TRBV12-3/TRBV12-4
D: NA
J: TRBJ2-1

CDR3: CASSPRTGRTEAFF
DNA: TGTGCCAGCAGTCCACGGACAGGGAGGACTGAAGCTTTCTTT
size: NA
V: TRBV6-1
D: TRBD1
J: TRBJ1-1

CDR3: CAISSGDTEAFF
DNA: TGTGCCATCAGCTCAGGGGACACTGAAGCTTTCTTT
size: NA
V: TRBV10-3
D: NA
J: TRBJ1-1

CDR3: CASSSPFGVNTGELFF
DNA: TGTGCCAGCAGCTCCCCGTTCGGAGTAAACACCGGGGAGCTGTTTTTT
size: NA
V: TRBV7-3
D: NA
J: TRBJ2-2

CDR3: CASSSWISSYNEQFF
DNA: TGTGCCAGCAGTTCGTGGATAAGCTCCTACAATGAGCAGTTCTTC
size: NA
V: TRBV27
D: NA
J: TRBJ2-1

CDR3: CATSRAGGGQPQHF
DNA: TGTGCCACCAGCAGAGCGGGGGGCGGTCAGCCCCAGCATTTT
size: few
V: TRBV15
D: NA
J: TRBJ1-5

CDR3: CSVRDTNTEAFF
DNA: TGCAGCGTTCGAGACACGAACACTGAAGCTTTCTTT
size: few
V: TRBV29-1
D: NA
J: TRBJ1-1

CDR3: CASSEVAGSNQPQHF
DNA: TGTGCCAGCAGTGAAGTGGCAGGGTCAAATCAGCCCCAGCATTTT
size: medium-sized
V: TRBV6-1
D: NA
J: TRBJ1-5

CDR3: CASSHASGGAAETQYF
DNA: TGTGCCAGCAGTCATGCTAGCGGGGGGGCCGCGGAGACCCAGTACTTC
size: NA
V: TRBV7-6
D: TRBD2
J: TRBJ2-5

CDR3: CATSRAQAGEQYF
DNA: TGTGCCACCAGCAGAGCACAGGCGGGCGAGCAGTACTTC
size: NA
V: TRBV15
D: NA
J: TRBJ2-7

CDR3: CASSIELGSNYGYTF
DNA: TGTGCCAGTAGTATTGAGCTTGGGTCTAACTATGGCTACACCTTC
size: NA
V: TRBV19
D: NA
J: TRBJ1-2

CDR3: CASSPRTSGMDTQYF
DNA: TGTGCCAGCAGCCCCAGGACTAGCGGGATGGATACGCAGTATTTT
size: NA
V: TRBV7-2
D: TRBD2
J: TRBJ2-3

CDR3: CASSPGGRGPYNEQFF
DNA: TGTGCCAGCAGCCCGGGGGGTAGAGGGCCCTACAATGAGCAGTTCTTC
size: NA
V: TRBV5-4
D: TRBD2
J: TRBJ2-1

CDR3: CASRGGTGASGYTF
DNA: TGTGCCAGCAGGGGGGGCACAGGGGCGAGCGGCTACACCTTC
size: NA
V: TRBV6-1
D: TRBD1
J: TRBJ1-2

CDR3: CAISESRYEQYF
DNA: TGTGCCATCAGTGAGTCCCGATACGAGCAGTACTTC
size: once
V: TRBV10-3
D: NA
J: TRBJ2-7

CDR3: CASSLMVGSYEQYF
DNA: TGTGCCAGCAGCCTGATGGTAGGGTCCTACGAGCAGTACTTC
size: NA
V: TRBV7-8
D: NA
J: TRBJ2-7

CDR3: CASSLEGQGAQYSPLHF
DNA: TGTGCCAGCAGCTTAGAGGGACAGGGGGCTCAGTATTCACCCCTCCACTTT
size: few
V: TRBV7-2
D: TRBD1
J: TRBJ1-6

CDR3: CASTGQGRSEQYF
DNA: TGTGCCAGCACCGGACAGGGAAGGTCCGAGCAGTACTTC
size: once
V: TRBV6-1
D: TRBD1
J: TRBJ2-7

CDR3: CASIGRQEGNTEAFF
DNA: TGTGCCAGCATAGGTCGACAGGAAGGGAACACTGAAGCTTTCTTT
size: once
V: TRBV6-1
D: NA
J: TRBJ1-1